This T cell receptor (beta chain) appears in the sequencing data of a study of T cell responses to AZD1222 COVID-19 vaccine. Study conclusions and caveats: Unmutated variant regions reportedly attract nearly half of all spike-specific TCRs. Once two AZD1222 doses were given, Spike-specific TCR breadth and depth went up. Dominant at 160-218 and 743-854, vaccine-associated CD4 TCRs also spanned spike. Donor demographics were predominantly white British with a female majority; clonal diversity may be underestimated.

Only in-frame clones appear in the TCRdb table, and some are missing; sequencing was by immunoSEQ multiplex PCR. The sample shows hundreds of thousands of clones, approximately 94% of them seen only once. As concerns this clone: Its antigen is currently unknown.

The J segment lost 14 bases and the V segment lost 1 base, leaving 8 bases of the junction unmatched. The V gene's germline CDR1 is KGHSH and CDR2 LQKENI. This CDR3 region has 13 residues. The material was peripheral blood, obtained on day 0 of MenACWY control vaccination. This receptor was identified in an adult in good health. The chain joins TRBV18 to TRBJ2-3, with 8 bases identical to TRBD1. Written as DNA, the CDR3 is TGTGCCAGCTCACCACGCGACGACAGGGGACTGTATTTT. The encoded protein is CASSPRDDRGLYF.